The sequence of this TCR beta chain was determined in a study of metastatic and nonmetastatic thyroid tumors. Prior to thyroid surgery, none of the patients had received any treatment. TCRdb re-called the PCR reads via MiXCR. The sample carries 35,000 to 50,000 clones, 28% recorded once. This clone was seen many times. The CDR3 is 15 residues long. Per germline, CDR1 LNHNV and CDR2 YYDKDF (reference sequence). Unmatched junction bases numbered 4, after V lost 9 bases and J lost 0 bases. Sequencing input: blood. The sequence was collected from a male donor with papillary thyroid cancer or a benign thyroid nodule (not recorded which). Some clones in this sample may be carry-over from other donors' samples. The chain uses TRBV15 and TRBJ2-6, with TRBD1 identical over 8 bases. This CDR3 reads CATTTGGSGANVLTF. The CDR3 DNA reads as TGTGCCACGACTACAGGGGGCTCTGGGGCCAACGTCCTGACTTTC.